The T cell receptor (beta chain) described here comes from a study of T cells expressing NK-cell markers. Study overall: Sequenced donors, eight in total, included seven who were HCMV-seropositive and one who was seronegative.

With UMIs, 5'RACE template switching was used to make TCR beta cDNA. Using the 5' RACE reads, TCRdb records one entry per CDR3 protein without DNA. This listing includes around 380,000 distinct CDR3 sequences. The CDR3 is 17 amino acids. Per the germline V gene, CDR1 is KGHDR and CDR2 is SFDVKD. V gene TRBV24-1 combines with J gene TRBJ2-3; TCRdb indicates TRBD2, and absent DNA this call remains unverified. The sequenced sample was blood T cells: a sorted CD56 or NKG2C T cell subset, CD4+ or CD8+ T cells, or bulk PBMC T cells (not recorded which). The sequence was collected from a woman aged 50 to 60 in good health. The CDR3 loop reads CATSELTSGRAFDTQYF.